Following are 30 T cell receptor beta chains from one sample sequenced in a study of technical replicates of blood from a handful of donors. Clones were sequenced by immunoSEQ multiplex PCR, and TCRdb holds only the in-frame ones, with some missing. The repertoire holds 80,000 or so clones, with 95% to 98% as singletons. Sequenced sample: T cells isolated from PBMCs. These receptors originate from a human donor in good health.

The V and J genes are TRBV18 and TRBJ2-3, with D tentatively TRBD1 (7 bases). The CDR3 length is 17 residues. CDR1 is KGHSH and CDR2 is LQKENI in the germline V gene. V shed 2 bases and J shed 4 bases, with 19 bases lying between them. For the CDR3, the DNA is TGTGCCAGCTCACCATCTAACAGGGGTATAGCGGCAGATACGCAGTATTTT. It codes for CASSPSNRGIAADTQYF.

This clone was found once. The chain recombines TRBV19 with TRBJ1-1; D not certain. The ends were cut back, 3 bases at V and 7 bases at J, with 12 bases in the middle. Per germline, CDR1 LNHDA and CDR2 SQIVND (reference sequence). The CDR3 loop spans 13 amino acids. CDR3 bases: TGTGCCAGTAGTATCCCGGGGTCGTATGAAGCTTTCTTT. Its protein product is CASSIPGSYEAFF.

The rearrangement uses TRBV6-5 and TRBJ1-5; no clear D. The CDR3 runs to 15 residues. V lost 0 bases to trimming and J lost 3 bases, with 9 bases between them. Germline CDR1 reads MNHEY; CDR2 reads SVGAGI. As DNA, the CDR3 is TGTGCCAGCAGTTACTCAGCTGGTTTCAATCAGCCCCAGCATTTT. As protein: CASSYSAGFNQPQHF.

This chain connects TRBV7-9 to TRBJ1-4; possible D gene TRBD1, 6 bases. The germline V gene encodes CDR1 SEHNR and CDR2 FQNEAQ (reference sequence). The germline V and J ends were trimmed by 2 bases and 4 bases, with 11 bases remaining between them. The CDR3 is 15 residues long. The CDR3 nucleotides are TGTGCCAGCAGCTTAAGTAGGACAGTTAATGAAAAACTGTTTTTT. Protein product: CASSLSRTVNEKLFF.

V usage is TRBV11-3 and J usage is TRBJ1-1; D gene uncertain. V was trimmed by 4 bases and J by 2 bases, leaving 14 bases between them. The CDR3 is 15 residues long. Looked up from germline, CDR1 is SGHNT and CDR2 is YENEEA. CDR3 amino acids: CASSSVYGSNTEAFF. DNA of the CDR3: TGTGCCAGCAGCTCAGTCTACGGGAGTAACACTGAAGCTTTCTTT.

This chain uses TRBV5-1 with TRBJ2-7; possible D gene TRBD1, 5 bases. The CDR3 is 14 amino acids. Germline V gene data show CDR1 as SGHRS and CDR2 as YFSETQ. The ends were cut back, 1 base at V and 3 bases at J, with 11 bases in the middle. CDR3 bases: TGCGCCAGCAGCTTGAAGCCTACAGGCTACGAGCAGTACTTC. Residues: CASSLKPTGYEQYF.

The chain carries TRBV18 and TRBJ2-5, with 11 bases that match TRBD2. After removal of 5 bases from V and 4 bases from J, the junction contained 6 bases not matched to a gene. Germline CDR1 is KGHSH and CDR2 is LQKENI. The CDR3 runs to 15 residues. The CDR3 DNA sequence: TGTGCCAGCTCAATACTAGCGGGAGCTATAGAGACCCAGTACTTC. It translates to CASSILAGAIETQYF.

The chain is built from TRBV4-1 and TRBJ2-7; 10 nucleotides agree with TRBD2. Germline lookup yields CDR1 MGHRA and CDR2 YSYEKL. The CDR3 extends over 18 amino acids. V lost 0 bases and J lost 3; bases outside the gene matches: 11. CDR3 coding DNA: TGCGCCAGCAGCCAAGATCTCCTCGATCTAGCGGGAGTCTACGAGCAGTACTTC. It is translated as CASSQDLLDLAGVYEQYF.

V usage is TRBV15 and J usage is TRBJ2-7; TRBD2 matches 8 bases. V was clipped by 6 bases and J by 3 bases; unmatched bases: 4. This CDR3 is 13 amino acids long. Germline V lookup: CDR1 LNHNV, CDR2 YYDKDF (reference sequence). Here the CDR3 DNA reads TGTGCCACCAGATTCGGGGGGGGCTACGAGCAGTACTTC. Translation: CATRFGGGYEQYF. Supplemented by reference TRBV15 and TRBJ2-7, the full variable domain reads DAMVIQNPRYQVTQFGKPVTLSCSQTLNHNVMYWYQQKSSQAPKLLFHYYDKDFNNEADTPDNFQSRRPNTSFCFLDIRSPGLGDTAMYLCATRFGGGYEQYFGPGTRLTVT.

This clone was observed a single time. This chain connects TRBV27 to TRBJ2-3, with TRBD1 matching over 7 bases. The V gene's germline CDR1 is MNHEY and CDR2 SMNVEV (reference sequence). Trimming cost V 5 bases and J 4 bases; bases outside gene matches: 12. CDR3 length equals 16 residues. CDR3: CASSRIPGQRSDTQYF. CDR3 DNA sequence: TGTGCCAGCAGTAGAATACCGGGACAGAGATCAGATACGCAGTATTTT.

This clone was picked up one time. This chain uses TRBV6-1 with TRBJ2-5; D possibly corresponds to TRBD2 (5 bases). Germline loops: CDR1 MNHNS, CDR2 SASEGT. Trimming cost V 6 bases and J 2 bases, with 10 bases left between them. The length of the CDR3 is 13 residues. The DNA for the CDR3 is TGTGCCAGCAGACAGTCGGGACAAGAGACCCAGTACTTC. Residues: CASRQSGQETQYF.

Here the CDR3 DNA reads TGTGCCAGCAGTTCTGAGCGGGAGATATATACGCAGTATTTT. Translating it yields CASSSEREIYTQYF. The J gene is TRBJ2-3, the V gene TRBV6-5; 8 bases are a match to TRBD2. V was clipped by 4 bases and J by 7 bases; unmatched bases: 7. There are 14 residues in the CDR3. Per the germline V gene, CDR1 is MNHEY and CDR2 is SVGAGI.

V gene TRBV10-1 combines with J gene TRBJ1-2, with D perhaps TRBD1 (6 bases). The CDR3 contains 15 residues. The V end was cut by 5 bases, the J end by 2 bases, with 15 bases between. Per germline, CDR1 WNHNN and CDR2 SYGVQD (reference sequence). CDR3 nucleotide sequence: TGCGCCAGCAGTTCCGGGACACCGAGCAACTATGGCTACACCTTC. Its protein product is CASSSGTPSNYGYTF.

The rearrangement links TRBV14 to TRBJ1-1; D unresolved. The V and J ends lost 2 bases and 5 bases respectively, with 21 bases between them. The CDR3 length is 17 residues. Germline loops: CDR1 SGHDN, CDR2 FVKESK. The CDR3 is CASSQTMGKSGPTEAFF. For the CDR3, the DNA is TGTGCCAGCAGCCAAACGATGGGGAAGAGCGGACCAACTGAAGCTTTCTTT. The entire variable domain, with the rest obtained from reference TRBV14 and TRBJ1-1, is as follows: EAGVTQFPSHSVIEKGQTVTLRCDPISGHDNLYWYRRVMGKEIKFLLHFVKESKQDESGMPNNRFLAERTGGTYSTLKVQPAELEDSGVYFCASSQTMGKSGPTEAFFGQGTRLTVV.

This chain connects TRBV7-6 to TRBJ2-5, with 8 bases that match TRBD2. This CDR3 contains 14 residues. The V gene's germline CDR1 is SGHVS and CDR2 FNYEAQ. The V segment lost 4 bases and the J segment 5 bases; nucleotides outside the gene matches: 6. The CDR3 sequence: CASSSIAGFETQYF. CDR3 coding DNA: TGTGCCAGCAGCTCAATAGCGGGATTCGAGACCCAGTACTTC.

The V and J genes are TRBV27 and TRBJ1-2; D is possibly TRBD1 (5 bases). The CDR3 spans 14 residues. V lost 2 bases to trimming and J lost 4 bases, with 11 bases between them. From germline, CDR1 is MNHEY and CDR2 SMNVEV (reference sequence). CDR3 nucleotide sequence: TGTGCCAGCAGTTTAGCAGGGTCTGGCTATGGCTACACCTTC. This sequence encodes CASSLAGSGYGYTF.

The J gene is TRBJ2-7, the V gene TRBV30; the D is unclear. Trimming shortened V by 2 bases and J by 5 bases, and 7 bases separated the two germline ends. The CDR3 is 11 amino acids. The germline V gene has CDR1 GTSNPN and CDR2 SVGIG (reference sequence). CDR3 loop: CAWSTRDEQYF. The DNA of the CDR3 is TGTGCCTGGAGTACCCGAGACGAGCAGTACTTC.

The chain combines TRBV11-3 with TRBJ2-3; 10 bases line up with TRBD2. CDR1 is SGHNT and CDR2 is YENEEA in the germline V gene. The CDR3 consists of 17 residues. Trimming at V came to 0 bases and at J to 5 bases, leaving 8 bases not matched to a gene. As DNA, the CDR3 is TGTGCCAGCAGCTTAGATAGTCTAGCGGGAGCGGAAGATACGCAGTATTTT. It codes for CASSLDSLAGAEDTQYF. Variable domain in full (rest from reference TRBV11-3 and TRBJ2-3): EAGVVQSPRYKIIEKKQPVAFWCNPISGHNTLYWYLQNLGQGPELLIRYENEEAVDDSQLPKDRFSAERLKGVDSTLKIQPAELGDSAVYLCASSLDSLAGAEDTQYFGPGTRLTVL.

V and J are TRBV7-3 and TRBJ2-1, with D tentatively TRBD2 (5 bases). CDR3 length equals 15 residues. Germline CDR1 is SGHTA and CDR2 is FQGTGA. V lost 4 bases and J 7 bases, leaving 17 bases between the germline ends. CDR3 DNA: TGTGCCAGCAGCTCAGACTATCTCTTCGGGAATGAGCAGTTCTTC. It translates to CASSSDYLFGNEQFF.

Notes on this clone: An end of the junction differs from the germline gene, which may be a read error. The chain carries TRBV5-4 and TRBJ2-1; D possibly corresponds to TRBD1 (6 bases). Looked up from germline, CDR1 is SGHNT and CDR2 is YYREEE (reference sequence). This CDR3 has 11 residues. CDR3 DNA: TGTGCCAGCAGCTCAAACAGGGAAGGGATCTTC. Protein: CASSSNREGIF. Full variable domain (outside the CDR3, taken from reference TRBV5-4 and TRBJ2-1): ETGVTQSPTHLIKTRGQQVTLRCSSQSGHNTVSWYQQALGQGPQFIFQYYREEENGRGNFPPRFSGLQFPNYSSELNVNALELDDSALYLCASSSNREGIFGPGTRLTVL.

CDR3 residues: CASSFQTGNEQFF. CDR3 nucleotides: TGTGCCAGCAGCTTTCAGACAGGGAATGAGCAGTTCTTC. This chain links TRBV7-2 with TRBJ2-1; TRBD1 matches at 7 bases. The CDR3 spans 13 residues. J was trimmed by 7 bases and V by 3 bases; bases with no gene match: 3. In germline, CDR1 is SGHTA, CDR2 FQGNSA. Complete variable domain (other parts from reference TRBV7-2 and TRBJ2-1): GAGVSQSPSNKVTEKGKDVELRCDPISGHTALYWYRQSLGQGLEFLIYFQGNSAPDKSGLPSDRFSAERTGGSVSTLTIQRTQQEDSAVYLCASSFQTGNEQFFGPGTRLTVL.

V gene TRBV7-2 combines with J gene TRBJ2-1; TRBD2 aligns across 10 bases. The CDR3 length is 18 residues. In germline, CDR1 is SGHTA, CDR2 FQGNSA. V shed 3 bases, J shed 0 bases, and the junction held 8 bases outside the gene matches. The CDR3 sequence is CASSFGLAVPSSYNEQFF. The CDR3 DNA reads TGTGCCAGCAGCTTCGGACTAGCGGTTCCAAGCTCCTACAATGAGCAGTTCTTC.

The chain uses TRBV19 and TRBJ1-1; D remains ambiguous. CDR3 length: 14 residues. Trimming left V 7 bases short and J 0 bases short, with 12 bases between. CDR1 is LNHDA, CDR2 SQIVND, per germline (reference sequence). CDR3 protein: CASTSSGVNTEAFF. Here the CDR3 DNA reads TGTGCCAGTACTTCGTCCGGGGTGAACACTGAAGCTTTCTTT.

The CDR3, as DNA: TGTGCCAGCAGCCCGGGTAGCGCCCATGAGCAGTTCTTC. Its protein is CASSPGSAHEQFF. The rearrangement links TRBV7-9 to TRBJ2-1, with a possible D match to TRBD2 (5 bases). CDR3 length: 13 amino acids. Deletions cut 5 bases from V and 8 bases from J, with 13 bases between. Germline-derived CDR1 and CDR2 are SEHNR and FQNEAQ (reference sequence). Looking up the rest from reference TRBV7-9 and TRBJ2-1 gives the full variable domain: DTGVSQNPRHKITKRGQNVTFRCDPISEHNRLYWYRQTLGQGPEFLTYFQNEAQLEKSRLLSDRFSAERPKGSFSTLEIQRTEQGDSAMYLCASSPGSAHEQFFGPGTRLTVL.

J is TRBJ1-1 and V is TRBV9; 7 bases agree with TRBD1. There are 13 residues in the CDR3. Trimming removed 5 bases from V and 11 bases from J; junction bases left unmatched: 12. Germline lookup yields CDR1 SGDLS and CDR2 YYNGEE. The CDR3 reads CASSAGDRWEAFF. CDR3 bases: TGTGCCAGCAGTGCCGGGGACAGATGGGAGGCTTTCTTT.

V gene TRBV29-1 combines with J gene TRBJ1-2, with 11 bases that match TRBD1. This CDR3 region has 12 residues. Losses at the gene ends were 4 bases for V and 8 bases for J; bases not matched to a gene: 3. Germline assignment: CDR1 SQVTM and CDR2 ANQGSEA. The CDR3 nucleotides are TGCAGCGTTGGGGGACAGGGGGAAGGCTACACCTTC. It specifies CSVGGQGEGYTF. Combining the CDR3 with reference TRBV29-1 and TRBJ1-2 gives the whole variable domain SAVISQKPSRDICQRGTSLTIQCQVDSQVTMMFWYRQQPGQSLTLIATANQGSEATYESGFVIDKFPISRPNLTFSTLTVSNMSPEDSSIYLCSVGGQGEGYTFGSGTRLTVV.

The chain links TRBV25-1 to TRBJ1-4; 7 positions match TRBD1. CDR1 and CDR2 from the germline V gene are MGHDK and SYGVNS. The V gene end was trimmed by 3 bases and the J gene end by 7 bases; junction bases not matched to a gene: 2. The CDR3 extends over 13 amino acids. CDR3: CASSDRGLEKLFF. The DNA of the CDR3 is TGTGCCAGCAGTGATAGGGGGCTTGAAAAACTGTTTTTT.

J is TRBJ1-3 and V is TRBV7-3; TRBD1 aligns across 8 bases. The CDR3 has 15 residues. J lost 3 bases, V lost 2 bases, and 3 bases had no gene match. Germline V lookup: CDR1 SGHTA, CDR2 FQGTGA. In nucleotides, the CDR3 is TGTGCCAGCAGCTTAGCAGGGGGCTATGGAAACACCATATATTTT. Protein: CASSLAGGYGNTIYF.

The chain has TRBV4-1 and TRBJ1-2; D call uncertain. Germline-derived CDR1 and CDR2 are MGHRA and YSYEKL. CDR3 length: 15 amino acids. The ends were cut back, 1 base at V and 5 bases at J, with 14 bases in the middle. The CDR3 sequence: CASSQVYSPQYGYTF. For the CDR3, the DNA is TGCGCCAGCAGCCAAGTATATTCACCCCAGTATGGCTACACCTTC.

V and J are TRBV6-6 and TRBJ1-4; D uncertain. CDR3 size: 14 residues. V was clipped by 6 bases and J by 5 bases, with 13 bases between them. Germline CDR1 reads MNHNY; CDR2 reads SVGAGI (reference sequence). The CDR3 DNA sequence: TGTGCCAGCAGCACGAGGTTTACGAATGAAAAACTGTTTTTT. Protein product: CASSTRFTNEKLFF.